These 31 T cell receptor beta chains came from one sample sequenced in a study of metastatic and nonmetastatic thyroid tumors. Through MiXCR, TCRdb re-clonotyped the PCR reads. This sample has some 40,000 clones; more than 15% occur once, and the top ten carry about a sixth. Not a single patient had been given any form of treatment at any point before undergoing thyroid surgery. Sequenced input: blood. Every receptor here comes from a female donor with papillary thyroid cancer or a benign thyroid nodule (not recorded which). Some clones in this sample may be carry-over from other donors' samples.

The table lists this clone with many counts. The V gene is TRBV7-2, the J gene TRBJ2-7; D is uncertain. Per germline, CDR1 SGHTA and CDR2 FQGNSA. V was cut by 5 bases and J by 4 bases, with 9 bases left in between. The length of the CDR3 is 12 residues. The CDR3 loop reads CASSLPGYEQYF. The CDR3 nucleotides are TGTGCCAGCAGCCTCCCAGGTTACGAGCAGTACTTC.

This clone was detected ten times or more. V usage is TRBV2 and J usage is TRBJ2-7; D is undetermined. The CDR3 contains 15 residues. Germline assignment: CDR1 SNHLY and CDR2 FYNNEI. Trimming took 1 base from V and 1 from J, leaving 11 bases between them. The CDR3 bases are TGTGCCAGCAGTGAAGAGGCGGTTGGTTCCTACGAGCAGTACTTC. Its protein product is CASSEEAVGSYEQYF.

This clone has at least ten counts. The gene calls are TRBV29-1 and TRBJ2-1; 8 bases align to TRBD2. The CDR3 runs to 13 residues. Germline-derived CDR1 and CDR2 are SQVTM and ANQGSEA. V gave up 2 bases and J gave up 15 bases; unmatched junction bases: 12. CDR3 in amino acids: CSVERQREISLFF. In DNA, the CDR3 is TGCAGCGTTGAAAGGCAGCGGGAGATCTCCTTGTTCTTC.

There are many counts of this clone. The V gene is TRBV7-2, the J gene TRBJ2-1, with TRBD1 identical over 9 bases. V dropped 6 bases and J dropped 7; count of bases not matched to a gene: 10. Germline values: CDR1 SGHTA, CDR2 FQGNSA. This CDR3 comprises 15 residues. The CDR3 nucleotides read TGTGCCAGCAGTAGGGACAGGGTCGGATCGAATGAGCAGTTCTTC. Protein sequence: CASSRDRVGSNEQFF.

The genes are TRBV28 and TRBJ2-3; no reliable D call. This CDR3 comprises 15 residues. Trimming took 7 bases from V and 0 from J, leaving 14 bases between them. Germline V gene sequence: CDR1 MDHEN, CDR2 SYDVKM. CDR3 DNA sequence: TGTGCCAGCATCTCCCCCGTGGCAAGCACAGATACGCAGTATTTT. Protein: CASISPVASTDTQYF.

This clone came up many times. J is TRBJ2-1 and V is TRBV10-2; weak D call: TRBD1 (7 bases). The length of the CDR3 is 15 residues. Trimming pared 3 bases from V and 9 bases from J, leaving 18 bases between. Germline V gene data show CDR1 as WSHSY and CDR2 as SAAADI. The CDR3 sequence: CASSDPGQGGGEQFF. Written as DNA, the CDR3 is TGCGCCAGCAGTGACCCGGGGCAGGGGGGCGGTGAGCAGTTCTTC.

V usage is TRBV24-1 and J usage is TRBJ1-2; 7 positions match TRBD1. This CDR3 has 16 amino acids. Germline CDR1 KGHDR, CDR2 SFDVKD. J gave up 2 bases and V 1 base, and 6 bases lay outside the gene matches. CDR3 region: CATSDLRQGGNYGYTF. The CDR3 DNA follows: TGTGCCACCAGTGATTTAAGACAGGGCGGAAACTATGGCTACACCTTC.

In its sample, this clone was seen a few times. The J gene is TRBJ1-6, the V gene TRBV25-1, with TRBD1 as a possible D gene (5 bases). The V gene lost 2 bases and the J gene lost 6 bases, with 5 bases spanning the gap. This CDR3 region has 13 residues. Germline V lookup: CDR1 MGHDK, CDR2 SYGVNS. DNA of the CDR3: TGTGCCAGCAGTGAAGGGACTAATTCACCCCTCCACTTT. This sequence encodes CASSEGTNSPLHF.

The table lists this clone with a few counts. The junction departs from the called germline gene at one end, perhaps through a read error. CDR3 sequence reads: CAGSRQVAGTEAFF. CDR3 nucleotide sequence: TGTGCCGGCAGCCGACAGGTGGCGGGCACTGAAGCTTTCTTT. V usage is TRBV12-3 or TRBV12-4 and J usage is TRBJ1-1, with D possibly matching TRBD1 (6 bases). The CDR3 has 14 residues.

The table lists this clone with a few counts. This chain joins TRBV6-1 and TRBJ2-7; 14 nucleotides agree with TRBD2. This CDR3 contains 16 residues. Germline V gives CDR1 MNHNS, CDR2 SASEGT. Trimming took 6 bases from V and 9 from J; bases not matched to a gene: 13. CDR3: CASRPTGTSGRKGQYF. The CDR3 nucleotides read TGTGCCAGCAGGCCGACCGGGACTAGCGGGAGAAAAGGGCAGTACTTC.

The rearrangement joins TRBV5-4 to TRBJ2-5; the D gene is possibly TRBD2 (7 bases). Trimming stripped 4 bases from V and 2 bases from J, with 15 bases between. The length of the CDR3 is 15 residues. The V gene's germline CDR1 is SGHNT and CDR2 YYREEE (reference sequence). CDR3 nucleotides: TGTGCCAGCAGCCCTAGGGGGGGAAAACAAGAGACCCAGTACTTC. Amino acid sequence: CASSPRGGKQETQYF.

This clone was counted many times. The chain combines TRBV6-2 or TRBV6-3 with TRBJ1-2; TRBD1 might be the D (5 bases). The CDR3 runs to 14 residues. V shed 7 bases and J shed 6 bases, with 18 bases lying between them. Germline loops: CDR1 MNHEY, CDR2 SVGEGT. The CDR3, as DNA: TGTGCCAGCAATCCCCGAGGGGAGACGGATGGCTACACCTTC. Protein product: CASNPRGETDGYTF.

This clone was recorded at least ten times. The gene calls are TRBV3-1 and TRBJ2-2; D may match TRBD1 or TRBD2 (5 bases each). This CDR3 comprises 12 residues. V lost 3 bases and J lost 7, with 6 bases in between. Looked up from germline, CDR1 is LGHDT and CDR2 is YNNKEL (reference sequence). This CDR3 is CASSQGDGELFF. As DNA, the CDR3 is TGTGCCAGCAGCCAGGGGGACGGGGAGCTGTTTTTT. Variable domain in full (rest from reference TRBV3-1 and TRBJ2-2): DTAVSQTPKYLVTQMGNDKSIKCEQNLGHDTMYWYKQDSKKFLKIMFSYNNKELIINETVPNRFSPKSPDKAHLNLHINSLELGDSAVYFCASSQGDGELFFGEGSRLTVL.

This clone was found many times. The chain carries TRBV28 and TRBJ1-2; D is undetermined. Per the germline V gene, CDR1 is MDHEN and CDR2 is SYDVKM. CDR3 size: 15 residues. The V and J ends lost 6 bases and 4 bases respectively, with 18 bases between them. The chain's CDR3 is CASSLHDTRPYGYTF. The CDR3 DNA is TGTGCCAGCAGCCTACACGACACCAGACCCTATGGCTACACCTTC.

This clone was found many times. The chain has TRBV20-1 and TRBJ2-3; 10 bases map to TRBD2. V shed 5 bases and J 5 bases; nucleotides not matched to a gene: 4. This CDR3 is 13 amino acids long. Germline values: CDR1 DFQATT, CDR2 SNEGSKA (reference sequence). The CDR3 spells CSALPSGRDTQYF. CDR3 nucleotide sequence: TGCAGTGCTCTCCCTAGCGGGAGAGATACGCAGTATTTT.

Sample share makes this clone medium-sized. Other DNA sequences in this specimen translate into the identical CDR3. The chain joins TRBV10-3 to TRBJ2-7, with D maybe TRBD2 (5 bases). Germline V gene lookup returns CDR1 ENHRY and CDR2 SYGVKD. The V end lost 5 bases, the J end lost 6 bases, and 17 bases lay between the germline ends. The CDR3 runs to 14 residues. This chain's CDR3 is CAISSQPAGGEQYF. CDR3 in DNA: TGTGCCATCAGTTCCCAGCCCGCCGGAGGCGAGCAGTACTTC.

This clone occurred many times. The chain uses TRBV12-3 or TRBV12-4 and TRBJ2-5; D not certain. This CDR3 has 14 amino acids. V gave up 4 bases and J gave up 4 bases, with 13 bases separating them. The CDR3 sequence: CASSSREDGETQYF. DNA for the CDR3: TGTGCCAGCAGTTCCCGCGAGGATGGAGAGACCCAGTACTTC.

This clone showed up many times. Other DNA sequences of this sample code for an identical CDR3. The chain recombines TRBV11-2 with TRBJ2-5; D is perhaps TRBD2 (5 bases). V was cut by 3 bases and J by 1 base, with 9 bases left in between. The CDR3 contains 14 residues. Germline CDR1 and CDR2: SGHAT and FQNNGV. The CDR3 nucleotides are TGTGCCAGCAGCTTTGAACTAGGCCAAGAGACCCAGTACTTC. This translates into CASSFELGQETQYF.

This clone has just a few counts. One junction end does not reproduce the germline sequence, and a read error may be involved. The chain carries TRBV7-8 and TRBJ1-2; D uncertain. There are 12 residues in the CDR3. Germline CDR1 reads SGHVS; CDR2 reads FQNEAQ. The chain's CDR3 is CASSLGYYVYTF. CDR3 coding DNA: TGTGCCAGCAGCTTAGGCTACTATGTCTACACCTTC.

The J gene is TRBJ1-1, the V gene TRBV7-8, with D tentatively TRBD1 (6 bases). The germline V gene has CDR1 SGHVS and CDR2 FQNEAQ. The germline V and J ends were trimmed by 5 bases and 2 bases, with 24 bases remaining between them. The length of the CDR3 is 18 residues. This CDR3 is CASSLIGWDKGKNTEAFF. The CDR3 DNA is TGTGCCAGCAGCCTCATAGGGTGGGACAAAGGGAAAAACACTGAAGCTTTCTTT. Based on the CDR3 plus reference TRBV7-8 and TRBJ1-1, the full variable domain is GAGVSQSPRYKVAKRGQDVALRCDPISGHVSLFWYQQALGQGPEFLTYFQNEAQLDKSGLPSDRFFAERPEGSVSTLKIQRTQQEDSAVYLCASSLIGWDKGKNTEAFFGQGTRLTVV.

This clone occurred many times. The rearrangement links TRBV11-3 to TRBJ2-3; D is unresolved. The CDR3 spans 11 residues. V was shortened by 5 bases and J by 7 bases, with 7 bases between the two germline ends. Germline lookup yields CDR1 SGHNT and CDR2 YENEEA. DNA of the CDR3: TGTGCCAGCAGCCGTAGCTATACGCAGTATTTT. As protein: CASSRSYTQYF.

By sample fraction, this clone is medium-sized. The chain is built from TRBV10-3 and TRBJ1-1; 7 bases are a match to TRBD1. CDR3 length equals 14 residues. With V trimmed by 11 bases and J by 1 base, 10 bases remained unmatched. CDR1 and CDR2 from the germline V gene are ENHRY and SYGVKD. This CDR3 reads CAAKAGQWNTEAFF. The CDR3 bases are TGTGCCGCAAAGGCGGGACAGTGGAACACTGAAGCTTTCTTT.

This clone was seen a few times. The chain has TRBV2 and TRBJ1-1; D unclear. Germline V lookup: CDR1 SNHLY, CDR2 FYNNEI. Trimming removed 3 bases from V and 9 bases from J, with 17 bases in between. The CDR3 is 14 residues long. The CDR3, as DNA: TGTGCCAGCAGTGATTCACCCGGCGCATTGCAAGCTTTCTTT. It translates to CASSDSPGALQAFF. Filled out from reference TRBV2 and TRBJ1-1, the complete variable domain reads EPEVTQTPSHQVTQMGQEVILRCVPISNHLYFYWYRQILGQKVEFLVSFYNNEISEKSEIFDDQFSVERPDGSNFTLKIRSTKLEDSAMYFCASSDSPGALQAFFGQGTRLTVV.

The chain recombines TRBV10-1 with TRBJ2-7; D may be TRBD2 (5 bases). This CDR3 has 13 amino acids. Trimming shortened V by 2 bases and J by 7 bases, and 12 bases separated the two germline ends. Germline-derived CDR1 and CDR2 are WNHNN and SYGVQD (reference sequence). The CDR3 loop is CASSEAWTGEQYF. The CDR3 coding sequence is TGCGCCAGCAGTGAGGCCTGGACTGGTGAGCAGTACTTC.

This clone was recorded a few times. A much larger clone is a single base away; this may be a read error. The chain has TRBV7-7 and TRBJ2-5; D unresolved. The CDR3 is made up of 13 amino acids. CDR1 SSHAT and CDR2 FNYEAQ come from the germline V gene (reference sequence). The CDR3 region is CASSLIIGETQYF. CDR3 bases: TGTGCTAGCAGCTTGATTATTGGAGAGACCCAGTACTTC.

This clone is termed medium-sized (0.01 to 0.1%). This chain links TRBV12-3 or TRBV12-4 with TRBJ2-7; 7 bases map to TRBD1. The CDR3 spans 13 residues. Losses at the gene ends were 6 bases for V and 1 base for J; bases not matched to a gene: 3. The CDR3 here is CASRIQGSYEQYF. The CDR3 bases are TGTGCCAGCAGGATACAGGGGTCCTACGAGCAGTACTTC.

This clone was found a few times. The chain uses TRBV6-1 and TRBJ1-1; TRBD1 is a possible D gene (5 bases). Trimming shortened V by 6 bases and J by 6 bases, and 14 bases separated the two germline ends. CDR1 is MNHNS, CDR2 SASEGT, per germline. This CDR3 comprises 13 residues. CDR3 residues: CASSQSQGAEAFF. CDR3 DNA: TGTGCCAGCAGCCAGAGCCAGGGTGCTGAAGCTTTCTTT.

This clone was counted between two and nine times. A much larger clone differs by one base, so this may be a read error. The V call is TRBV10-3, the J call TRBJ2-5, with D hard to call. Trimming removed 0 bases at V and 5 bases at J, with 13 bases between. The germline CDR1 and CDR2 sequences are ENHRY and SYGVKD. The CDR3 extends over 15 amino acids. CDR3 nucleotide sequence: TGTGCCATCAGTGAGTCGGATATCCCGGCCGAGACCCAGTACTTC. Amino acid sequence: CAISESDIPAETQYF.

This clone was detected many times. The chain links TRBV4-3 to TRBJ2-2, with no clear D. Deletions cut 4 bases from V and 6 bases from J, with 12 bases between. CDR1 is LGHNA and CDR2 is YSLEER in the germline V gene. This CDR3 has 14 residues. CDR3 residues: CASSREDGPGELFF. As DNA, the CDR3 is TGCGCCAGCAGCCGGGAAGATGGCCCCGGGGAGCTGTTTTTT.

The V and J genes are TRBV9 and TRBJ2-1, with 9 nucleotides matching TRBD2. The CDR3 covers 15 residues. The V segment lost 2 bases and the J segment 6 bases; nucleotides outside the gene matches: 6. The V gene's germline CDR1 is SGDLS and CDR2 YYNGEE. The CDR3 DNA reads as TGTGCCAGCAGCGTGAGTGGCGGGAGGGCCAATGAGCAGTTCTTC. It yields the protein CASSVSGGRANEQFF.

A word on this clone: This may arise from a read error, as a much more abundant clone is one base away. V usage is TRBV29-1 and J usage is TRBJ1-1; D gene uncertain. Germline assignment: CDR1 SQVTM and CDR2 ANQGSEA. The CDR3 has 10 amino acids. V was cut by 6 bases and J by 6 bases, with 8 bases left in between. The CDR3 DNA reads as TGCAGCGTGTTCTACGCTGAAGCTTTCTTT. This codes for CSVFYAEAFF. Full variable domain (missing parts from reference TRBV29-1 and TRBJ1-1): SAVISQKPSRDICQRGTSLTIQCQVDSQVTMMFWYRQQPGQSLTLIATANQGSEATYESGFVIDKFPISRPNLTFSTLTVSNMSPEDSSIYLCSVFYAEAFFGQGTRLTVV.